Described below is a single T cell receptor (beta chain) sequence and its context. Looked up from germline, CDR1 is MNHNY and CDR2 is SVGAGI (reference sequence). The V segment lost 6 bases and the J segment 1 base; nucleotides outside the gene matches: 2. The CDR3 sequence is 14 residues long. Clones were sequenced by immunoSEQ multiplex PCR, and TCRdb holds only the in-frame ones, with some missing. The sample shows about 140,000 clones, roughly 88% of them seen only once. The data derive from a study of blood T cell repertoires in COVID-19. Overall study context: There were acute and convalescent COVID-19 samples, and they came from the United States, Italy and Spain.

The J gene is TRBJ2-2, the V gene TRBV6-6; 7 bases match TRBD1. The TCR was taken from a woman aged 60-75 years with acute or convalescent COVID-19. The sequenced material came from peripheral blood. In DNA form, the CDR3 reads TGTGCCAGCAGCCGGGACAGGAACACCGGGGAGCTGTTTTTT. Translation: CASSRDRNTGELFF.